One TCR beta chain is described in this entry. Its target is not known. The CDR3 extends over 13 amino acids. V lost 7 bases to trimming and J lost 7 bases, with 16 bases between them. The germline V gene has CDR1 LNHDA and CDR2 SQIVND (reference sequence). The PCR ran on 60 Vbeta and 13 Jbeta primers. Some clones are missing from TCRdb's copy, which holds only in-frame ones; the method was immunoSEQ multiplex PCR. The sample lists more than 95,000 clones, approximately 79% occurring once. The data were taken from a study of cytomegalovirus exposure and HLA in healthy donors. Points from the study as a whole: A link between a missense DCLRE1C variant and TCR beta V- and J-gene trimming emerged from a later analysis. Equally common other TCR beta chains were less clonally expanded than HLA-associated ones, a later analysis found.

The chain is built from TRBV19 and TRBJ1-2; the D gene is possibly TRBD1 (5 bases). Sequenced: PBMCs. The source is a man aged 55 to 69 in good health and CMV-seropositive. DNA for the CDR3: TGTGCCAGTAAGGGGCGACGTTCAGGTGGCTACACCTTC. It encodes CASKGRRSGGYTF.